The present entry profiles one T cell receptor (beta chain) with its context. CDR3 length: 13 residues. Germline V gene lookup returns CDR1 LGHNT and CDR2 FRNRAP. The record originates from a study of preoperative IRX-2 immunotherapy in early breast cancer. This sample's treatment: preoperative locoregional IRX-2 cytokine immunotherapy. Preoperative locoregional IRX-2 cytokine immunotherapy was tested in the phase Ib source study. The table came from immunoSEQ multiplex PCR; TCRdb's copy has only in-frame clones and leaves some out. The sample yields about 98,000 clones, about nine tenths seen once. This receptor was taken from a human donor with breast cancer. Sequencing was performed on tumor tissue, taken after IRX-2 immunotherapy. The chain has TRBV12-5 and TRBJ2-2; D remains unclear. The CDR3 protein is CASIRTPSGELFF. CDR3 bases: TGTGCCAGCATCAGGACCCCATCTGGGGAGCTGTTTTTT.